This TCR beta chain was identified during a study of T cells in Graves' hyperthyroidism and ophthalmopathy. Findings and caveats of the study: A model of 13 V-J pairs discriminated ophthalmopathy from stable hyperthyroidism.

Trimming took 4 bases from V and 5 from J, leaving 21 bases between them. The CDR3 spans 16 residues. CDR1 is SGDLS and CDR2 is YYNGEE in the germline V gene. The sample holds many counts of this clonotype. Its antigen is as yet unknown. Researchers amplified the TCR beta CDR3 regions from RNA transcripts. A set of HTBI primers served as the primers for a first-round RT-PCR of the TCR CDR3. TCRdb independently ran MiXCR on the multiplex PCR reads; one entry per CDR3 protein. The sample holds almost 600,000 distinct CDR3 sequences, around 46% seen once. Sequencing was performed on peripheral blood or thyroid tissue (not recorded which). This sequence was found in a woman between 18 and 29 years old with Graves' hyperthyroidism. The chain has TRBV9 and TRBJ2-5; D is uncertain. This CDR3 reads CASSSSPNRAGETQYF. For the CDR3, the DNA is TGTGCCAGCAGCTCTTCCCCAAATAGGGCAGGTGAGACCCAGTACTTC. Drawing the rest from reference TRBV9 and TRBJ2-5, the complete variable domain is DSGVTQTPKHLITATGQRVTLRCSPRSGDLSVYWYQQSLDQGLQFLIQYYNGEERAKGNILERFSAQQFPDLHSELNLSSLELGDSALYFCASSSSPNRAGETQYFGPGTRLLVL.